This T cell receptor beta chain originates from a study of CXCR3-negative and CXCR3-positive naive CD8 T cells (dated by TCRdb to the late 2010s). At the level of the whole study: In total, about 135 million TRB reads were obtained, or roughly 1.5 +/- 0.3 million reads per library. Naive subsets from about five donors and memory cells from 3 donors were included in the TRBV-TRBJ cluster analysis. Data from about 10 donors, pooled across two independent experiments, went into the diversity and physicochemical repertoire analyses.

On this clonotype: Its cognate antigen has yet to be identified.

Beyond this particular receptor, the publication reports: TRB CDR3s from CXCR3-positive naive cells showed higher hydrophobicity (lower Kidera factor 4), lower energy, and higher strength and volume indices than CXCR3-negative naive cells. Because CXCR3 expression was partially decreased after cryopreservation, freshly isolated PBMCs were used for most assays. Because surface CD5, which is linked to self-reactivity in mice, was comparable between the naive subsets, TCR interaction strength was also inferred from TRB CDR3 physicochemical properties. Comparably high repertoire diversity was found in both naive subsets, whereas much lower repertoire diversity was found in memory CD8+ T cells. Similar TRBV-TRBJ usage was shown by naive CXCR3-negative and CXCR3-positive cells from the same donor, whereas distinct patterns were shown by memory cells.

Each CD8+ T cell subset was flow-sorted in triplicate, with fewer than 350,000 cells per subset placed directly into RLT lysis buffer. Naive CD8+ T cells were defined stringently as CD45RO-CCR7+CD27+CD95- to exclude memory contaminants. Using standard density gradient centrifugation, peripheral blood mononuclear cells were isolated from buffy coats. A FACSAria III was used to flow-sort naive CD8+ T cells into CXCR3-negative and CXCR3-positive populations. Total RNA was extracted from sorted cells with an RNeasy Mini Kit. The cysteine opens and the phenylalanine closes a CDR3 of 12 amino acids. This entry has no DNA. Instrument used: NextSeq 550. The Human TCR Profiling Kit (MiLaboratory) was used to prepare UMI-labeled 5' RACE TRB cDNA libraries. The full amount of extracted RNA was used for cDNA synthesis, and the full amount of resulting cDNA was used for PCR amplification. Libraries were prepared in parallel with an identical number of PCR cycles. The published analysis was carried out like this. MIGEC and MiXCR extracted about 50,000 +/- 10,000 unique UMI-labeled TRB cDNA molecules per library, requiring at least two reads per UMI. Each library averaged about 40,000 +/- 10,000 functional in-frame TRB CDR3 nucleotide clonotypes without stop codons. Diversity metrics, including normalized Shannon-Wiener and Chao1, were computed in VDJtools after downsampling to 5000 UMI-labeled TRB molecules per sample. VDJtools was used to calculate clonotype-size-weighted physicochemical properties of the central five CDR3 residues, namely interaction energy, strength, volume and Kidera factor 4. Based on TCRdb reprocessing of the reads, there is one entry per CDR3 protein sequence, and DNA is missing. TCRdb, rather than the study authors, made the V and J calls. The table for this sample records 140,000 to 150,000 distinct CDR3 sequences. The top ten hold roughly 0.27% of the sample.

The receptor was derived from a human donor in good health. Some clones in this sample may be carry-over from other donors' samples. Material for sequencing was naive CXCR3+ CD8+ T cells from blood. This specimen's cell subset or site label, per the study, means: CD45RO-CCR7+CD27+CD95- naive CD8+ T cells expressing CXCR3 (TNR3+). This receptor chain uses TRBV12-3 or TRBV12-4 and TRBJ1-2; as DNA is missing, the TRBD1 call by TCRdb cannot be tested. The CDR3 corresponds to CASSPDRDSYTF.